These 28 T cell receptor beta chains were all obtained from the same sample, sequenced in a study of T cell clonality in common variable immunodeficiency. Using immunoSEQ multiplex PCR, the repertoire was profiled, and TCRdb retains in-frame clones only, with some absent. The repertoire consists of 25,000 to 35,000 clones, none detected only once. Input material: peripheral blood mononuclear cells. These receptors were obtained from a person aged 18 to 75 in good health.

This clone has only a few counts. A much larger clone differs by one base, so this may be a read error. The read terminates 3 residues ahead of where the CDR3 ends, so the germline J gene completes it. The chain recombines TRBV7-6 with TRBJ2-5; 11 positions match TRBD2. The CDR3 extends over 16 amino acids. The V gene's germline CDR1 is SGHVS and CDR2 FNYEAQ. The sequenced part of the CDR3 DNA is TGTGCCAGCAGCATTAGCGGGGGGGCCGGGGCAGATACC. Amino acids: CASSISGGAGADT. The entire CDR3 protein reads CASSISGGAGADTQYF.

This clone was detected many times. Read data end 3 residues before the CDR3 end; the end is taken from the germline J gene. V usage is TRBV4-1 and J usage is TRBJ2-3, with 11 bases lining up with TRBD2. Germline lookup yields CDR1 MGHRA and CDR2 YSYEKL. The junction had 10 bases not matched to a gene; V was cut back by 3 bases and J by 2 bases. This CDR3 is 18 amino acids long. The DNA read from the CDR3 is TGCGCCAGCAGCCACCCGAAAGAGACTAGCGGGACCACAGATACG. It yields the protein CASSHPKETSGTTDT. The full CDR3 sequence reads CASSHPKETSGTTDTQYF.

This clone was detected many times. The read terminates 3 residues before the CDR3 end, so the remaining end is supplied by the germline J gene. The chain couples TRBV7-8 to TRBJ2-7; TRBD2 agrees at 7 bases. Germline V gene lookup returns CDR1 SGHVS and CDR2 FQNEAQ. Germline trimming cut 5 bases from V and 3 bases from J; bases unmatched to any gene: 7. The CDR3 spans 14 residues. This CDR3 reads CASSLKTSYYEQYF. The covered CDR3 bases are TGTGCCAGCAGCCTTAAGACTAGCTACTACGAG.

This clone has at least ten counts. Read sequence stops 3 residues before the CDR3 end, and the germline J gene provides the missing end. The chain uses TRBV11-2 and TRBJ2-1; D gene unclear. This CDR3 is built from 15 residues. Germline CDR1 is SGHAT and CDR2 is FQNNGV. V was shortened by 2 bases and J by 9 bases, with 17 bases between the two germline ends. The CDR3 spells CASSLQLGELIEQFF. The sequenced part of the CDR3 DNA is TGTGCCAGCAGCTTACAGCTAGGCGAGTTAATTGAG. Variable domain in full (rest from reference TRBV11-2 and TRBJ2-1): EAGVAQSPRYKIIEKRQSVAFWCNPISGHATLYWYQQILGQGPKLLIQFQNNGVVDDSQLPKDRFSAERLKGVDSTLKIQPAKLEDSAVYLCASSLQLGELIEQFFGPGTRLTVL.

In the case of this clone: The read ends 3 residues early relative to the CDR3; the germline J gene fills the gap. The chain uses TRBV20-1 and TRBJ2-1; 8 bases agree with TRBD1. This CDR3 has 14 amino acids. Trimming cost V 6 bases and J 6 bases; bases outside gene matches: 10. Per the germline V gene, CDR1 is DFQATT and CDR2 is SNEGSKA (reference sequence). CDR3 DNA, as far as it was read: TGCAGTGCCCGACCTAGGACAGGGTTCAATGAG. It specifies CSARPRTGFNE. The complete CDR3 reads CSARPRTGFNEQFF.

This clone has at least ten counts. The read ends 3 residues early relative to the CDR3; the germline J gene fills the gap. The gene calls are TRBV19 and TRBJ1-4, with 11 positions matching TRBD1. CDR1 is LNHDA and CDR2 is SQIVND in the germline V gene (reference sequence). CDR3 size: 16 residues. J was trimmed by 7 bases and V by 0 bases; bases with no gene match: 4. The DNA read from the CDR3 is TGTGCCAGTAGTATAGATTGGGGGACAGGGGGTGAAAAA. Protein sequence: CASSIDWGTGGEK. The full-length CDR3 reads as CASSIDWGTGGEKLFF.

This clone was seen at least ten times. The CDR3 region is CASSLGQNYGYTF. The part of the CDR3 DNA that was read is TGTGCCAGCAGCTTAGGACAGAACTATGGC. V is TRBV11-1 and J is TRBJ1-2; D is possibly TRBD1 (5 bases). The sequence runs out 3 residues before the end of the CDR3; the remainder is reconstructed from the germline J gene. Germline CDR1 and CDR2: SGHAT and FQDESV (reference sequence). The ends were cut back, 1 base at V and 2 bases at J, with 5 bases in the middle. The CDR3 runs to 13 residues.

This clone was seen repeatedly, ten times or more. The read is 3 residues too short to cover the CDR3 end, so that end is filled in from the germline J gene. This chain links TRBV2 with TRBJ2-3; TRBD1 matches 10 bases. Germline V gene sequence: CDR1 SNHLY, CDR2 FYNNEI. This CDR3 contains 17 residues. The CDR3 region is CASSQFPGQGLGETQYF. The CDR3 bases that were read are TGTGCCAGCAGTCAATTCCCGGGACAGGGGTTGGGAGAGACG.

This clone appeared many times. The sequenced fragment ends 3 residues before the CDR3 boundary, so the rest is inferred from the germline J gene. The gene calls are TRBV4-2 and TRBJ2-2, with D maybe TRBD1 (5 bases). This CDR3 has 16 residues. Germline assignment: CDR1 LGHNA and CDR2 YNFKEQ. The CDR3 spells CASSQDFAGSRSPLFF. The covered CDR3 bases are TGTGCCAGCAGCCAAGATTTCGCAGGGTCACGGTCACCG.

This clone appeared many times. The read ends 3 residues early relative to the CDR3; the germline J gene fills the gap. The rearrangement uses TRBV5-1 and TRBJ2-7, with D maybe TRBD2 (6 bases). The CDR3 is 14 residues long. The germline gives CDR1 SGHRS, CDR2 YFSETQ. Trimming removed 6 bases at V and 0 bases at J, with 13 bases between. CDR3 loop: CASKSQRASYEQYF. The covered CDR3 bases are TGCGCCAGCAAATCACAGCGGGCCTCCTACGAG.

As regards this clone: One junction end disagrees with the germline gene, perhaps due to a read error. With the read ending 3 residues before the CDR3 end, the germline J gene is used to fill in that end. V and J are TRBV6-4 and TRBJ1-2; perhaps TRBD1 as D (6 bases). The germline gives CDR1 MRHNA, CDR2 SNTAGT. This CDR3 has 12 amino acids. The part of the CDR3 DNA that was read is TGTGCCGGCAGTGTCCCACAGGGAATC. Its translation is CAGSVPQGI. The entire CDR3 protein is CAGSVPQGIYTF.

This clone has at least ten counts. The read ends 3 residues early relative to the CDR3; the germline J gene fills the gap. This sequence joins TRBV7-3 and TRBJ2-5; D is perhaps TRBD1 (6 bases). Germline values: CDR1 SGHTA, CDR2 FQGTGA. The germline V and J ends were trimmed by 6 bases and 7 bases, with 15 bases remaining between them. This CDR3 contains 13 residues. The CDR3 DNA, read in part, is TGTGCCAGCAGTCCACAGCTAGGGGGGACC. Translation gives CASSPQLGGT. The entire CDR3 is CASSPQLGGTQYF.

This clone was seen ten or more times. The read halts 3 residues ahead of the CDR3 end, with the missing end drawn from the germline J gene. The chain employs TRBV20-1 and TRBJ1-1, with 8 bases aligning to TRBD1. Per germline, CDR1 DFQATT and CDR2 SNEGSKA (reference sequence). This CDR3 is built from 13 residues. The J segment lost 5 bases and the V segment lost 4 bases, leaving 6 bases of the junction unmatched. CDR3 residues: CSATADRDTEAFF. The sequenced CDR3 bases are TGCAGTGCTACCGCGGACAGGGATACTGAA.

This clone was counted many times. The read comes to an end 3 residues before the CDR3 does, leaving the germline J gene to fill in the end. J is TRBJ2-1 and V is TRBV20-1; 9 nucleotides agree with TRBD1. After removal of 4 bases from V and 3 bases from J, the junction contained 7 bases not matched to a gene. The CDR3 sequence is 15 residues long. The germline gives CDR1 DFQATT, CDR2 SNEGSKA (reference sequence). The DNA read from the CDR3 is TGCAGTGCTAAACAGGGGGCGCGGTTCTACAATGAG. As protein: CSAKQGARFYNE. The entire CDR3 sequence reads CSAKQGARFYNEQFF.

This clone was observed many times. The CDR3 end is not reached by the read, which stops 3 residues before it; the germline J gene fills it in. The chain recombines TRBV4-1 with TRBJ2-7; D is perhaps TRBD2 (6 bases). V was cut by 5 bases and J by 2 bases, with 16 bases left in between. Germline V CDR1 and CDR2: MGHRA, YSYEKL. CDR3 length equals 15 residues. The CDR3 spells CASSVKAGRPYEQYF. The DNA read from the CDR3 is TGCGCCAGCAGCGTAAAAGCGGGTCGGCCCTACGAG.

This clone was observed at least ten times. The read finishes 3 residues shy of the CDR3 end, and the germline J gene is used to complete it. The chain carries TRBV4-1 and TRBJ1-1, with 8 nucleotides matching TRBD1. The CDR3 runs to 14 residues. V lost 2 bases to trimming and J lost 7 bases; unmatched junction nucleotides: 6. The germline V gene encodes CDR1 MGHRA and CDR2 YSYEKL. CDR3 sequence reads: CASSQPNRGDEAFF. CDR3 DNA (partial): TGCGCCAGCAGCCAACCCAACAGGGGGGATGAA.

The table lists this clone with many counts. The DNA ends 3 residues before the CDR3 does, and the rest of the CDR3 is filled in from the germline J gene. This chain connects TRBV5-1 to TRBJ1-1; 8 bases are shared with TRBD1. The CDR3 covers 14 residues. Germline lookup yields CDR1 SGHRS and CDR2 YFSETQ. Trimming cost V 3 bases and J 3 bases; bases outside gene matches: 4. The CDR3: CASSSGQAYTEAFF. The CDR3 bases that were read are TGCGCCAGCAGCTCGGGACAGGCGTACACTGAA.

This clone was detected only a few times. This may stem from a read error, because a much larger clone lies one nucleotide away. The read terminates 3 residues before the CDR3 end, so the remaining end is supplied by the germline J gene. J is TRBJ2-7 and V is TRBV19, with D possibly TRBD1 on 5 matching bases. CDR3 length equals 16 residues. The germline gives CDR1 LNHDA, CDR2 SQIVND (reference sequence). CDR3 sequence reads: CATSPNTGHLSYEQYF. The covered CDR3 bases are TGTGCCACTAGTCCCAACACAGGCCACCTCTCCTACGAG. The entire variable domain, with the rest obtained from reference TRBV19 and TRBJ2-7, is as follows: DGGITQSPKYLFRKEGQNVTLSCEQNLNHDAMYWYRQDPGQGLRLIYYSQIVNDFQKGDIAEGYSVSREKKESFPLTVTSAQKNPTAFYLCATSPNTGHLSYEQYFGPGTRLTVT.

This clone was detected many times. The read falls 3 residues short of the CDR3 end, and the missing part is taken from the germline J gene. This same CDR3 is encoded by further DNA sequences in the sample. The rearrangement links TRBV20-1 to TRBJ2-3; 8 nucleotides line up with TRBD1. The CDR3 length is 14 residues. V shed 1 base and J 3 bases; nucleotides not matched to a gene: 3. Germline V gene data show CDR1 as DFQATT and CDR2 as SNEGSKA (reference sequence). Incomplete CDR3 DNA: TGCAGTGCTAGAGCGGACAGGGCTACAGATACG. Encoded protein: CSARADRATDT. The entire CDR3 protein is CSARADRATDTQYF.

This clone appeared many times. The CDR3 is cut off 3 residues early in the read; its end comes from the germline J gene. V usage is TRBV12-3 or TRBV12-4 and J usage is TRBJ1-2; 7 nucleotides match TRBD1. With V trimmed by 5 bases and J by 3 bases, 9 bases remained unmatched. This CDR3 is built from 15 residues. Incomplete CDR3 DNA: TGTGCCAGCAGTCCCACCCAGGGACAGTACTATGGC. Amino acid sequence: CASSPTQGQYYG. The entire CDR3 reads CASSPTQGQYYGYTF.

This clone was seen at least ten times. The missing CDR3 end, 3 residues past where the read stops, is filled in from the germline J gene. V and J are TRBV5-1 and TRBJ2-5, with 10 bases aligning to TRBD2. V lost 4 bases, J lost 5 bases, and 5 bases stayed unmatched. The CDR3 has 14 amino acids. CDR1 and CDR2 (germline): SGHRS, YFSETQ. The CDR3 bases that were read are TGCGCCAGCAGCGTAATGACTAGCGGGGAGACC. Its translation is CASSVMTSGET. The CDR3, in full, reads CASSVMTSGETQYF.

This clone has at least ten counts. The read ends 3 residues before the CDR3 terminus; that terminus is restored from the germline J gene. This chain links TRBV6-2 or TRBV6-3 with TRBJ1-4; TRBD1 matches at 8 bases. The germline gives CDR1 MNHEY, CDR2 SVGEGT. This CDR3 is 17 amino acids long. The V gene end was trimmed by 0 bases and the J gene end by 0 bases; junction bases not matched to a gene: 3. The chain's CDR3 is CASSYSTGDATNEKLFF. The DNA read from the CDR3 is TGTGCCAGCAGTTACTCGACAGGGGATGCAACTAATGAAAAA.

This clone was recorded many times. The CDR3 end lies 3 residues beyond the end of the read and is filled in from the germline J gene. The V and J genes are TRBV7-9 and TRBJ2-7; TRBD1 aligns across 8 bases. Germline values: CDR1 SEHNR, CDR2 FQNEAQ (reference sequence). CDR3 size: 15 residues. The J segment lost 3 bases and the V segment lost 4 bases, leaving 8 bases of the junction unmatched. The covered CDR3 bases are TGTGCCAGCAGCTCTGGACAGGGCACCCACTACGAG. Protein: CASSSGQGTHYE. The whole CDR3 protein reads CASSSGQGTHYEQYF.

The CDR3: CSAATTGTGSVYEQYF. The part of the CDR3 DNA that was read is TGCAGTGCTGCCACCACCGGGACAGGTAGCGTCTACGAG. V is TRBV20-1 and J is TRBJ2-7, with 8 bases aligning to TRBD1. The CDR3 end lies 3 residues beyond the end of the read and is filled in from the germline J gene. Trimming removed 5 bases from V and 3 bases from J; junction bases left unmatched: 15. CDR3 size: 16 residues. Germline assignment: CDR1 DFQATT and CDR2 SNEGSKA (reference sequence).

Notes on this clone: The read ends 3 residues shy of where the CDR3 ends; the end is completed using the germline J gene. The V and J genes are TRBV7-2 and TRBJ2-3; D might be TRBD1 (5 bases). The CDR3 length is 13 residues. CDR1 and CDR2 from the germline V gene are SGHTA and FQGNSA. The CDR3 sequence is CASSLGAEETQYF. The sequenced CDR3 bases are TGTGCCAGCAGTCTAGGGGCTGAAGAGACG.

This clone was seen at least ten times. The read gets to within 3 residues of the CDR3 end, and the germline J gene fills in the rest. The V and J genes are TRBV6-2 or TRBV6-3 and TRBJ2-5, with 9 bases aligning to TRBD2. The CDR3 spans 15 residues. The trim removed 5 bases at V and 5 bases at J, leaving 9 bases unmatched. Germline CDR1 reads MNHEY; CDR2 reads SVGEGT. The covered CDR3 bases are TGTGCCAGCAGTCGGCTAGCGGGGAGAGGGGAGACC. Translating it yields CASSRLAGRGET. The full-length CDR3 reads as CASSRLAGRGETQYF.

This clone was observed at least ten times. Coverage ceases 3 residues before the CDR3 finishes, and the germline J gene fills in the end. The genes are TRBV19 and TRBJ1-1, with 8 nucleotides matching TRBD1. V dropped 10 bases and J dropped 3; count of bases not matched to a gene: 7. The V gene's germline CDR1 is LNHDA and CDR2 SQIVND (reference sequence). The CDR3 sequence is 13 residues long. The CDR3 is CATRTGMYTEAFF. The sequenced part of the CDR3 DNA is TGTGCCACCAGGACAGGGATGTACACTGAA.

This clone has at least ten counts. The sequenced fragment ends 3 residues before the CDR3 boundary, so the rest is inferred from the germline J gene. This rearrangement joins TRBV3-1 (or the pseudogene TRBV3-2) to TRBJ1-3; weak D call: TRBD1 (6 bases). Trimming removed 7 bases from V and 2 bases from J, with 18 bases in between. The germline gives CDR1 LGHDT, CDR2 YNNKEL (reference sequence). This CDR3 contains 16 residues. This chain's CDR3 is CASTPRGTSAGNTIYF. The sequenced part of the CDR3 DNA is TGTGCCAGCACCCCAAGGGGGACCTCCGCTGGAAACACC.